The 24 T cell receptor beta chains below all came from one sample that was sequenced in a study of vaccination effects on CD4 cells after COVID-19. The ViraFEST assay expanded antigen-specific CD4+ T cells with viral peptide pools before sequencing. Culturing for roughly 9 days preceded CD4+ T cell isolation. Convalescent patients had PCR-confirmed SARS-CoV-2 infection between March and December 2020. Generated by immunoSEQ multiplex PCR, the TCRdb table keeps only in-frame clones and is missing some. The sample carries 42,000 or so clones, under 80% recorded once. No antigens are known for them. The material was CD4+ T cells from PBMCs cultured with a peptide pool, obtained before COVID-19 vaccination. These receptor sequences come from a human donor who had a prior SARS-CoV-2 infection.

This chain links TRBV21-1 with TRBJ2-7; whether TRBD2, the table's D call, matches the DNA was not checked. TRBV21-1 is classified as a pseudogene. CDR3 length: 11 amino acids. This CDR3 reads CASSKKEEQYF. In nucleotides, the CDR3 is TGTGCCAGCAGCAAAAAGGAGGAGCAGTACTTC.

The V call is TRBV6-1, the J call TRBJ2-7; D may correspond to TRBD1 or TRBD2 (5 bases each). V was cut by 2 bases and J by 7 bases, with 18 bases left in between. The CDR3 length is 15 residues. Germline CDR1 reads MNHNS; CDR2 reads SASEGT. The CDR3 region is CASSERRQGDGEQYF. CDR3 in DNA: TGTGCCAGCAGTGAAAGGCGGCAGGGAGACGGGGAGCAGTACTTC.

The gene calls are TRBV7-9 and TRBJ2-4, with 11 bases identical to TRBD2. The junction had 5 bases not matched to a gene; V was cut back by 1 base and J by 15 bases. Germline CDR1 and CDR2: SEHNR and FQNEAQ (reference sequence). The CDR3 sequence is 13 residues long. The CDR3 spells CASSLEGLAALYF. The DNA for the CDR3 is TGTGCCAGCAGCTTAGAGGGACTAGCGGCGTTGTACTTC.

The chain uses TRBV7-8 and TRBJ2-5, with D perhaps matching TRBD1 (6 bases). The V end lost 1 base, the J end lost 7 bases, and 13 bases lay between the germline ends. The CDR3 length is 14 residues. The germline V gene has CDR1 SGHVS and CDR2 FQNEAQ. Here the CDR3 DNA reads TGTGCCAGCAGCTTAGGGACAGCCCGGGGGACCCAGTACTTC. This encodes CASSLGTARGTQYF. Full variable domain (remainder filled in from reference TRBV7-8 and TRBJ2-5): GAGVSQSPRYKVAKRGQDVALRCDPISGHVSLFWYQQALGQGPEFLTYFQNEAQLDKSGLPSDRFFAERPEGSVSTLKIQRTQQEDSAVYLCASSLGTARGTQYFGPGTRLLVL.

This sequence joins TRBV9 and TRBJ2-1; a possible D gene is TRBD2 (6 bases). The V end was cut by 0 bases, the J end by 6 bases, with 13 bases between. Germline CDR1 SGDLS, CDR2 YYNGEE. There are 15 residues in the CDR3. CDR3 sequence: CASSVARGRSNEQFF. The CDR3 DNA follows: TGTGCCAGCAGCGTAGCGAGAGGGAGGAGCAATGAGCAGTTCTTC.

The CDR3 region has the DNA TGTGCCAGCAGCTTTCTTAAGCTCCAGGCGGGTCACTATGGCTACACCTTC. Its translation: CASSFLKLQAGHYGYTF. The chain joins TRBV5-6 to TRBJ1-2; D ambiguous. With 2 bases removed from V and 3 bases from J, the gap between germline ends came to 20 bases. CDR3 length: 17 amino acids. In germline, CDR1 is SGHDT, CDR2 YYEEEE.

The V gene is TRBV6-2 or TRBV6-3, the J gene TRBJ2-7; 9 bases line up with TRBD1. Germline CDR1 and CDR2: MNHEY and SVGEGT. CDR3 length: 16 amino acids. V was clipped by 5 bases and J by 3 bases; unmatched bases: 11. The DNA for the CDR3 is TGTGCCAGCAGTCAACACCGGGGACAGGGAATCTACGAGCAGTACTTC. Translating gives CASSQHRGQGIYEQYF.

This clone appeared once. The chain couples TRBV27 to TRBJ2-7; D could derive from TRBD1 or TRBD2 (5 bases each). Per germline, CDR1 MNHEY and CDR2 SMNVEV (reference sequence). V was trimmed by 5 bases and J by 2 bases, leaving 25 bases between them. The CDR3 runs 18 residues. The CDR3 sequence is CASSVRFGAGLATYEQYF. The CDR3 nucleotides are TGTGCCAGCAGTGTCCGATTCGGGGCGGGCCTCGCCACCTACGAGCAGTACTTC.

The gene calls are TRBV5-4 and TRBJ2-1; a weak D match, TRBD2 (5 bases). This CDR3 spans 13 amino acids. V was clipped by 2 bases and J by 8 bases, with 11 bases between them. CDR1 is SGHNT and CDR2 is YYREEE in the germline V gene (reference sequence). This CDR3 reads CASSLPGSYEQFF. In DNA, the CDR3 is TGTGCCAGCAGCTTACCGGGGAGCTATGAGCAGTTCTTC.

V usage is TRBV6-2 or TRBV6-3 and J usage is TRBJ2-1; 8 bases align to TRBD2. The junction had 20 bases not matched to a gene; V was cut back by 2 bases and J by 11 bases. This CDR3 is 18 amino acids long. Germline lookup yields CDR1 MNHEY and CDR2 SVGEGT. CDR3 in amino acids: CASSYGVERRTSGGQQFF. The CDR3 nucleotides are TGTGCCAGCAGTTACGGGGTCGAGCGTCGAACTAGCGGAGGGCAGCAGTTCTTC.

V usage is TRBV7-4 and J usage is TRBJ2-3, with a weak D call TRBD2 (6 bases). V was trimmed by 1 base and J by 1 base, leaving 15 bases between them. The germline V gene has CDR1 SGHVT and CDR2 SQSDAQ. The CDR3 has 17 residues. The CDR3: CASSLVEAGLRTDTQYF. The CDR3 DNA follows: TGTGCCAGCAGCTTAGTGGAAGCGGGTCTCCGCACAGATACGCAGTATTTT. Variable domain in full (rest from reference TRBV7-4 and TRBJ2-3): GAGVSQSPRYKVAKRGRDVALRCDSISGHVTLYWYRQTLGQGSEVLTYSQSDAQRDKSGRPSGRFSAERPERSVSTLKIQRTEQGDSAVYLCASSLVEAGLRTDTQYFGPGTRLTVL.

DNA for the CDR3: TGCAGCGGAGCACAGGGAACAAACACTGAAGCTTTCTTT. As protein: CSGAQGTNTEAFF. The V and J genes are TRBV29-1 and TRBJ1-1; D perhaps matches TRBD1 (6 bases). V lost 7 bases and J 2 bases, leaving 14 bases between the germline ends. Germline lookup yields CDR1 SQVTM and CDR2 ANQGSEA. CDR3 length: 13 residues.

V and J are TRBV14 and TRBJ2-7, with D perhaps matching TRBD2 (5 bases). This CDR3 has 13 amino acids. Germline values: CDR1 SGHDN, CDR2 FVKESK. V lost 5 bases and J lost 2, with 10 bases in between. Written as DNA, the CDR3 is TGTGCCAGCAGCGAGGGCGAAACCTACGAGCAGTACTTC. It translates to CASSEGETYEQYF.

The chain uses TRBV14 and TRBJ1-2; D is ambiguous. CDR1 and CDR2 (germline): SGHDN, FVKESK. This CDR3 has 12 residues. Trimming cost V 4 bases and J 4 bases, with 7 bases left between them. The CDR3 region is CASSREGYGYTF. The DNA for the CDR3 is TGTGCCAGCAGCCGGGAAGGCTATGGCTACACCTTC.

The gene calls are TRBV7-2 and TRBJ2-2, with 8 bases matching TRBD1. The CDR3 spans 18 residues. The germline V gene has CDR1 SGHTA and CDR2 FQGNSA. V was clipped by 1 base and J by 2 bases; unmatched bases: 9. CDR3 protein: CASSLVVGQGANTGELFF. In DNA, the CDR3 is TGTGCCAGCAGCTTAGTAGTCGGCCAGGGGGCAAACACCGGGGAGCTGTTTTTT.

V is TRBV5-1 and J is TRBJ2-5; no reliable D call. V lost 0 bases to trimming and J lost 2 bases, with 2 bases between them. This CDR3 has 12 residues. Per germline, CDR1 SGHRS and CDR2 YFSETQ. The DNA for the CDR3 is TGCGCCAGCAGCTTGGATCAAGAGACCCAGTACTTC. Encoded protein: CASSLDQETQYF. The full variable domain, in which reference TRBV5-1 and TRBJ2-5 provide the parts outside the CDR3, is KAGVTQTPRYLIKTRGQQVTLSCSPISGHRSVSWYQQTPGQGLQFLFEYFSETQRNKGNFPGRFSGRQFSNSRSEMNVSTLELGDSALYLCASSLDQETQYFGPGTRLLVL.

The rearrangement links TRBV25-1 to TRBJ1-2; 10 bases are a match to TRBD1. The germline V gene encodes CDR1 MGHDK and CDR2 SYGVNS. This CDR3 has 16 residues. As DNA, the CDR3 is TGTGTCGAGATCCGGGACAGGGGACATTCAAACTATGGCTACACCTTC. It specifies CVEIRDRGHSNYGYTF.

The chain joins TRBV7-2 to TRBJ1-5; 7 positions match TRBD1. Germline CDR1 and CDR2: SGHTA and FQGNSA. The CDR3 has 16 amino acids. The ends lost 5 bases at V and 1 base at J; junction bases unmatched: 8. CDR3 region: CASSVSGTVSNQPQHF. CDR3 sequence (DNA): TGTGCCAGCAGCGTGTCTGGGACAGTCAGCAATCAGCCCCAGCATTTT.

This clone turned up a few times. The V and J genes are TRBV5-4 and TRBJ2-7; a possible D gene is TRBD2 (6 bases). Germline V gives CDR1 SGHNT, CDR2 YYREEE (reference sequence). V was shortened by 1 base and J by 3 bases, with 8 bases between the two germline ends. CDR3 length equals 13 residues. CDR3 nucleotides: TGTGCCAGCAGCTTGCGGGGGAACTACGAGCAGTACTTC. Amino acid sequence: CASSLRGNYEQYF.

The chain has TRBV9 and TRBJ2-7; D perhaps matches TRBD2 (6 bases). Germline CDR1 SGDLS, CDR2 YYNGEE. CDR3 length: 15 residues. The V end lost 0 bases, the J end lost 0 bases, and 10 bases lay between the germline ends. In DNA form, the CDR3 reads TGTGCCAGCAGCGTAGCACCGGGAGTCTCCTACGAGCAGTACTTC. Translated, it gives CASSVAPGVSYEQYF.

This chain connects TRBV6-5 to TRBJ1-2; TRBD1 is a possible D gene (5 bases). V was pared by 5 bases and J by 2 bases, with 12 bases between. The CDR3 is 14 amino acids. Per germline, CDR1 MNHEY and CDR2 SVGAGI. The CDR3 here is CASSTPGGNYGYTF. The DNA for the CDR3 is TGTGCCAGCAGTACCCCTGGGGGAAACTATGGCTACACCTTC.

This chain links TRBV2 with TRBJ2-3; D call uncertain. The CDR3 loop spans 13 amino acids. V was pared by 5 bases and J by 2 bases, with 8 bases between. Germline V gene lookup returns CDR1 SNHLY and CDR2 FYNNEI. This CDR3 reads CASSPPFTDTQYF. The CDR3 nucleotides read TGTGCCAGCAGTCCCCCCTTCACAGATACGCAGTATTTT.

This chain links TRBV9 with TRBJ2-5; 14 nucleotides match TRBD2. The CDR3 loop spans 17 amino acids. The V gene's germline CDR1 is SGDLS and CDR2 YYNGEE. With 4 bases clipped from V and 5 bases from J, the junction kept 10 bases outside the gene matches. CDR3 DNA sequence: TGTGCCAGCAGCCCAGGGACTAGCGGGAGAGGTTGGGAGACCCAGTACTTC. It yields the protein CASSPGTSGRGWETQYF.

This chain links TRBV6-6 with TRBJ1-2; D gene unclear. The germline gives CDR1 MNHNY, CDR2 SVGAGI (reference sequence). V lost 7 bases to trimming and J lost 6 bases, with 15 bases between them. CDR3 length equals 13 residues. The CDR3 reads CASTPRVANGYTF. CDR3 nucleotide sequence: TGTGCCAGCACCCCAAGAGTGGCCAATGGCTACACCTTC.